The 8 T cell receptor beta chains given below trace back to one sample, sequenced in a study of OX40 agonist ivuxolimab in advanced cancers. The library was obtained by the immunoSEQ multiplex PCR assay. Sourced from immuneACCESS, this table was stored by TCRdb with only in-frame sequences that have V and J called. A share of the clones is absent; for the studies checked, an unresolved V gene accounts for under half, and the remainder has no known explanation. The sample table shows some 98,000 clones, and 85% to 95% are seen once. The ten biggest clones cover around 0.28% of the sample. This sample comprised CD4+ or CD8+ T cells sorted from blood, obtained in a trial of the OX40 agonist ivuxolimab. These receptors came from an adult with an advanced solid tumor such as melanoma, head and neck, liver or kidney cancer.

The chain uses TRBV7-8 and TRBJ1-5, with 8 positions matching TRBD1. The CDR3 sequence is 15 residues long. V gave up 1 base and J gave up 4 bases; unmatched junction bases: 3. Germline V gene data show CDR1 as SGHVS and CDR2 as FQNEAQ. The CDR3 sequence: CASSLVGTGNQPQHF. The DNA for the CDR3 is TGTGCCAGCAGCTTAGTAGGGACAGGTAATCAGCCCCAGCATTTT.

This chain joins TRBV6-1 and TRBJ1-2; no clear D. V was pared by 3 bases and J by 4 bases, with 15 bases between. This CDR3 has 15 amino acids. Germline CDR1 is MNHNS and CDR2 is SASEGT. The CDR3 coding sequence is TGTGCCAGCAGTGATCCCGGTGGCGGTATCTATGGCTACACCTTC. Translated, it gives CASSDPGGGIYGYTF.

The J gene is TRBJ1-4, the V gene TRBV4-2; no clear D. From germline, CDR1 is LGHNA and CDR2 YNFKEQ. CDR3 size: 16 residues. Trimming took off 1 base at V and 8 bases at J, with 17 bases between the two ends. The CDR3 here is CASSQAMKSPGEKLFF. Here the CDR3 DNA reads TGTGCCAGCAGCCAAGCGATGAAATCCCCGGGGGAAAAACTGTTTTTT.

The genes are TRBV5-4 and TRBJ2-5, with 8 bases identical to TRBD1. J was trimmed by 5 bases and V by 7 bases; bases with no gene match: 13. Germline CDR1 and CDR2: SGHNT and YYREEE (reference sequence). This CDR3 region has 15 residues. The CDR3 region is CASLSRTGGGETQYF. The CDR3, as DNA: TGTGCCAGCTTATCAAGAACAGGGGGTGGGGAGACCCAGTACTTC. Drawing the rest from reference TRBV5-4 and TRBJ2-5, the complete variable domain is ETGVTQSPTHLIKTRGQQVTLRCSSQSGHNTVSWYQQALGQGPQFIFQYYREEENGRGNFPPRFSGLQFPNYSSELNVNALELDDSALYLCASLSRTGGGETQYFGPGTRLLVL.

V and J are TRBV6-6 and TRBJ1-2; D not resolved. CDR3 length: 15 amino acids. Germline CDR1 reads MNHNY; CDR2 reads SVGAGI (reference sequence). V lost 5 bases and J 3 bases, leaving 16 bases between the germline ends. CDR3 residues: CASSPPGSAHYGYTF. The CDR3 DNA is TGTGCCAGCAGTCCCCCAGGATCCGCACACTATGGCTACACCTTC.

Here the CDR3 DNA reads TGTGCCAGCAGCCGAATCAGAACGGGACTAGCGGGGAGTAATGAGCAGTTCTTC. Translated: CASSRIRTGLAGSNEQFF. The rearrangement links TRBV4-2 to TRBJ2-1; 13 nucleotides match TRBD2. This CDR3 is built from 18 residues. The germline V gene has CDR1 LGHNA and CDR2 YNFKEQ. V was pared by 4 bases and J by 7 bases, with 13 bases of the junction left unmatched.

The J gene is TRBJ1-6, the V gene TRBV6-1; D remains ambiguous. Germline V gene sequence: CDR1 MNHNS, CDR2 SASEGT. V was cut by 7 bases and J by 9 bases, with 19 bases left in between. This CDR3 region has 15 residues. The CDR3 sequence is CASILGQPSSSPLHF. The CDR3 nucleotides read TGTGCCAGCATTCTAGGTCAACCGTCAAGTTCACCCCTCCACTTT.

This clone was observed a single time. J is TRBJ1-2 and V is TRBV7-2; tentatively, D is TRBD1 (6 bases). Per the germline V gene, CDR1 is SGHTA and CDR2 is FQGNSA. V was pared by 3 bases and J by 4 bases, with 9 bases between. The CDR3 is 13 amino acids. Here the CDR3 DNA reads TGTGCCAGCAGCTTCGCCAGGGGCTATGGCTACACCTTC. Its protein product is CASSFARGYGYTF.